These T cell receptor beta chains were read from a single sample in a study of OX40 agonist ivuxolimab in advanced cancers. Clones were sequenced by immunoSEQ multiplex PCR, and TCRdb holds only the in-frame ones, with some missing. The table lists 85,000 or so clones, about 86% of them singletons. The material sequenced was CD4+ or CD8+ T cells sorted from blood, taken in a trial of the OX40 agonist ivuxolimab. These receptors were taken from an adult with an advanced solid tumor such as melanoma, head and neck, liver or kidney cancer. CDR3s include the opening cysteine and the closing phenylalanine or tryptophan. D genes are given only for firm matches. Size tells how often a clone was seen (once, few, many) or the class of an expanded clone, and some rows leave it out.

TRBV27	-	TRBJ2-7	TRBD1	TGTGCCAGCAGTTTAAGGGGACAGGGCTCCTACGAGCAGTACTTC	CASSLRGQGSYEQYF
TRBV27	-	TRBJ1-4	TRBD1	TGTGCCAGCAGTTTAGGGTGGGGGACAGGGGGCTTTGAAAAACTGTTTTTT	CASSLGWGTGGFEKLFF
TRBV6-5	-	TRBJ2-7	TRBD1	TGTGCCAGCAGCCACCGACAGGGAAGGGCCTACGAGCAGTACTTC	CASSHRQGRAYEQYF
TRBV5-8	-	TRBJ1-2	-	TGTGCCAGCAGCCTACCTCAGGGTTTTGGCTATGGCTACACCTTC	CASSLPQGFGYGYTF
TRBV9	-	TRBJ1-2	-	TGTGCCAGCTCCCGTGGGGCAGTCGACTATGGCTACACCTTC	CASSRGAVDYGYTF
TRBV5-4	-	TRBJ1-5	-	TGTGCCAGCAGCTTTGGGGGCACCAATCAGCCCCAGCATTTT	CASSFGGTNQPQHF
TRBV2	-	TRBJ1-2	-	TGTGCCAGCAGTCGGGAGGCTAACTATGGCTACACCTTC	CASSREANYGYTF
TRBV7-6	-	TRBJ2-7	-	TGTGCCAGCAGCCAGGGTCTTTTCTACGAGCAGTACTTC	CASSQGLFYEQYF
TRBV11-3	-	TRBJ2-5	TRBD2	TGTGCCAGCAGCTTAGGACTAGCGGGGGCCCAAGAGACCCAGTACTTC	CASSLGLAGAQETQYF
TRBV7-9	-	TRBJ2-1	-	TGTGCCAGCAGCCCTAGGGGGTCCCCTTCCGATGAGCAGTTCTTC	CASSPRGSPSDEQFF
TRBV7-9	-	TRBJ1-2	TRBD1	TGTGCCAGCAGCGACTCTACCTTGACAGGGGGCTATGGCTACACCTTC	CASSDSTLTGGYGYTF
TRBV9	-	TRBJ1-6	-	TGTGCCAGCAGCGTAGGGACATATAATTCACCCCTCCACTTT	CASSVGTYNSPLHF
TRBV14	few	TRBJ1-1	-	TGTGCCAGCAGCCGCTGGGCGCTGAACACTGAAGCTTTCTTT	CASSRWALNTEAFF
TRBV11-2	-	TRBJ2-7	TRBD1	TGTGCCAGCAGCTCGACAGGGGTAGGCGAGCAGTACTTC	CASSSTGVGEQYF
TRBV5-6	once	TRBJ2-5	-	TGTGCCAGCAGCTTGAGGGACATCCAAGAGACCCAGTACTTC	CASSLRDIQETQYF